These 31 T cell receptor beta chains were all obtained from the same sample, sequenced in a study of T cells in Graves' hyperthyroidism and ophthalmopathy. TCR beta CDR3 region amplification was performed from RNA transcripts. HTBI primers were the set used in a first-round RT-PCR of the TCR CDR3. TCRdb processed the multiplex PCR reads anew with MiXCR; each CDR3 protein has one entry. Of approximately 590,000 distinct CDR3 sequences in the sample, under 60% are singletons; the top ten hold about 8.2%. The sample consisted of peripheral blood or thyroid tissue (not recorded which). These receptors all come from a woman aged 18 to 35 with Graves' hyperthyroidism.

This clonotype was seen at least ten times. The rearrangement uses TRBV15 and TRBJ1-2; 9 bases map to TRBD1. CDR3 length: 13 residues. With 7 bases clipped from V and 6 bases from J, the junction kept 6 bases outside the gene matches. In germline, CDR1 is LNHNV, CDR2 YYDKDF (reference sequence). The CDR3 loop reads CATKTGGEDGYTF. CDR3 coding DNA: TGTGCCACCAAAACAGGGGGCGAGGATGGCTACACCTTC.

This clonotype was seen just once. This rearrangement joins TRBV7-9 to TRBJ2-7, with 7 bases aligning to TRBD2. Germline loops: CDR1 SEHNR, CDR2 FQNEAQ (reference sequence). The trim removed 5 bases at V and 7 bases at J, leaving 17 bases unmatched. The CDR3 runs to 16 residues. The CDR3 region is CASSLGGGAFGNEQYF. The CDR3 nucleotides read TGTGCCAGCAGCCTGGGGGGGGGAGCCTTTGGCAATGAGCAGTACTTC.

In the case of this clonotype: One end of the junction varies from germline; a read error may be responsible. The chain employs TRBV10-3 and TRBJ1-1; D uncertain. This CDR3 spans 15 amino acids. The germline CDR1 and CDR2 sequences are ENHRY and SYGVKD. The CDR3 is CASSYSSSGNTEAFF. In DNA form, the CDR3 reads TGTGCCAGCAGTTACTCGAGCTCAGGGAACACTGAAGCTTTCTTT.

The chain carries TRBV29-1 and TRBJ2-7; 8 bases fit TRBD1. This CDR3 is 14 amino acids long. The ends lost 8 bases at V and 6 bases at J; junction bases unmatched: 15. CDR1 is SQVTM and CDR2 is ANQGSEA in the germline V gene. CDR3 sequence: CSILTGDGEVEQYF. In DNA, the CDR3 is TGCAGCATCCTGACAGGGGATGGGGAGGTCGAGCAGTACTTC.

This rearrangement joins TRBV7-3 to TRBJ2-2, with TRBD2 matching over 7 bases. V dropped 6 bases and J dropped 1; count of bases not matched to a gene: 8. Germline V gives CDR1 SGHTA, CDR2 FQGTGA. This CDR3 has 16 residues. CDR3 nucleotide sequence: TGTGCCAGCAGACCAGCTGGGAGGGGGAACACCGGGGAGCTGTTTTTT. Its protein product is CASRPAGRGNTGELFF.

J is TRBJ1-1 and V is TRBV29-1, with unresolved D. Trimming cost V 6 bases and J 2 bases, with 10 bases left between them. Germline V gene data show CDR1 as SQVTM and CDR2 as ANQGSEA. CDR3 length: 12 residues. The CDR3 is CSVLTPNTEAFF. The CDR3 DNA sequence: TGCAGCGTGTTGACACCAAACACTGAAGCTTTCTTT.

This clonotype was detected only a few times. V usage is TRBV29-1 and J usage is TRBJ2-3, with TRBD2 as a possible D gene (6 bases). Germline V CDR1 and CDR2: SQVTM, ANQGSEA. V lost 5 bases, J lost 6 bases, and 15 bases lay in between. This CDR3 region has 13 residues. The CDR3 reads CSVLGGYRDTQYF. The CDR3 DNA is TGCAGCGTTCTGGGGGGATACAGGGATACGCAGTATTTT.

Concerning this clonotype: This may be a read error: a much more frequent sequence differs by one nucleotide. As DNA, the CDR3 is TGTGCCAACATCATGGGGGGTCGGGGCTATGGCTACACCTTC. Its translation is CANIMGGRGYGYTF. V gene TRBV24-1 combines with J gene TRBJ1-2; the D gene is possibly TRBD1 (5 bases). Germline-derived CDR1 and CDR2 are KGHDR and SFDVKD. Trimming took off 11 bases at V and 4 bases at J, with 19 bases between the two ends. CDR3 length equals 14 residues.

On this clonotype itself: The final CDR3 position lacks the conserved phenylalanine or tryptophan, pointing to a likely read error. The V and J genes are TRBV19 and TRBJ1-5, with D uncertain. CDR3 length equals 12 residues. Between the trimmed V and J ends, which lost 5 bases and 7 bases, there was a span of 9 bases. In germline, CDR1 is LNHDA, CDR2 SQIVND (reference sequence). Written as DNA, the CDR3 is TGTGCCAGTAGTGTCCCCCGGCAGCCCCAGCATCTT. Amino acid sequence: CASSVPRQPQHL.

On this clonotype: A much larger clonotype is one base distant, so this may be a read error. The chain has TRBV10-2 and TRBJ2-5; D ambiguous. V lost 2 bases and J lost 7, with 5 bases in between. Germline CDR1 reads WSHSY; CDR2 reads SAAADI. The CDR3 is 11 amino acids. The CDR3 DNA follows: TGCGCCAGCAGTGAGCTGCGGACCCAGTACTTC. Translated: CASSELRTQYF.

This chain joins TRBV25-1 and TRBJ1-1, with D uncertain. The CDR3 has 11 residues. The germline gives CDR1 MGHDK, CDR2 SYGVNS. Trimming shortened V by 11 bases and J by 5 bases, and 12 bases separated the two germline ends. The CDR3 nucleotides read TGTGCCTGGTGTAGAGAGACTGAAGCTTTCTTT. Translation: CAWCRETEAFF.

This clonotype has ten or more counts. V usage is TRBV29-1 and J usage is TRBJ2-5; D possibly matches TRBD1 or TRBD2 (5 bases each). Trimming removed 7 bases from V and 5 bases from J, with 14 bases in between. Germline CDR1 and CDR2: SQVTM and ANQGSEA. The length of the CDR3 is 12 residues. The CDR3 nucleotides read TGCAGCGCCTGGGGGACCGGGGAGACCCAGTACTTC. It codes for CSAWGTGETQYF.

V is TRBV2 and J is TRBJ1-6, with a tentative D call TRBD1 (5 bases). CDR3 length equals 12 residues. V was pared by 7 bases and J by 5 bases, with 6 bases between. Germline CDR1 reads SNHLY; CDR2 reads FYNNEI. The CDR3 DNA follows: TGTGCCAGCATACAGGATAATTCACCCCTCCACTTT. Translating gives CASIQDNSPLHF. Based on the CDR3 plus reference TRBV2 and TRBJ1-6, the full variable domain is EPEVTQTPSHQVTQMGQEVILRCVPISNHLYFYWYRQILGQKVEFLVSFYNNEISEKSEIFDDQFSVERPDGSNFTLKIRSTKLEDSAMYFCASIQDNSPLHFGNGTRLTVT.

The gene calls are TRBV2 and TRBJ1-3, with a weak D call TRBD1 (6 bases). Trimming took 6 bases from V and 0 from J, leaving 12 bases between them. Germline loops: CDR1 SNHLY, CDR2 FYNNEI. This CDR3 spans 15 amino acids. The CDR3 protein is CASSYGTTSGNTIYF. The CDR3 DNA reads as TGTGCCAGCAGCTACGGGACAACCTCTGGAAACACCATATATTTT.

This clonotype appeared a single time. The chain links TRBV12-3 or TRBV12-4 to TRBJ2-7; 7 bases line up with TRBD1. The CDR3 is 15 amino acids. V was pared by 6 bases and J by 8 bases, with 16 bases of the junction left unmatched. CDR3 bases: TGTGCCAGCAGATCTTGGGACAGTCGCTCTGGTCAGCAGTACTTC. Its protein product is CASRSWDSRSGQQYF.

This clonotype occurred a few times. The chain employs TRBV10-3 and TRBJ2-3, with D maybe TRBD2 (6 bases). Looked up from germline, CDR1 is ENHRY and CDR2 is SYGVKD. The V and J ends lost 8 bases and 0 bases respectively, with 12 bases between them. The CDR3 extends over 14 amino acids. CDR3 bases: TGTGCCATCGGGGGGATGGCAAGCACAGATACGCAGTATTTT. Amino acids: CAIGGMASTDTQYF.

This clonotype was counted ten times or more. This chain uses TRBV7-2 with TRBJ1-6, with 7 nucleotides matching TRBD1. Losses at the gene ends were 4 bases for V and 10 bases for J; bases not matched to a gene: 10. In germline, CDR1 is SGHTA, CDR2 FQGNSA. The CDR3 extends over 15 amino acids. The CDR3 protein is CASSSYRGYESPLHF. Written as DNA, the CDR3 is TGTGCCAGCAGCTCCTACAGGGGATATGAATCACCCCTCCACTTT.

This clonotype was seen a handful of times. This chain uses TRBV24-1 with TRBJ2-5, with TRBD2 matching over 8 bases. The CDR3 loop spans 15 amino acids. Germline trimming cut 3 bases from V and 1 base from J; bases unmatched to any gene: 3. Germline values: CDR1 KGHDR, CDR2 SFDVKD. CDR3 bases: TGTGCCACCAGTGATGTGACTAGCGTCCAAGAGACCCAGTACTTC. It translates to CATSDVTSVQETQYF.

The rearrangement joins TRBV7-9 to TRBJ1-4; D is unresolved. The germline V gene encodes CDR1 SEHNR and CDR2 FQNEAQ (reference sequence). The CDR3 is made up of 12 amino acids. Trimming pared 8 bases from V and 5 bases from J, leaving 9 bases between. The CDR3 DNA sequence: TGTGCCAGCGCCCCGGGGAATGAAAAACTGTTTTTT. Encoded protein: CASAPGNEKLFF.

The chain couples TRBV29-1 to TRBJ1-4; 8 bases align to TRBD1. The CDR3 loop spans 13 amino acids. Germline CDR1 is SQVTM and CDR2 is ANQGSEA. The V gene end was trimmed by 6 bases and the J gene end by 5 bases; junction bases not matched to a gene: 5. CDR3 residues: CSVRGQVNEKLFF. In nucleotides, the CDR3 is TGCAGCGTGAGGGGACAGGTCAATGAAAAACTGTTTTTT.

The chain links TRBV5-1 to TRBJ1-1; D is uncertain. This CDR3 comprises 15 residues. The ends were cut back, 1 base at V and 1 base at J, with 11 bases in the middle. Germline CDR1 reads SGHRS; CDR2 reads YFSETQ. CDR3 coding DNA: TGCGCCAGCAGCTTGAGACGGCGGTCGAACACTGAAGCTTTCTTT. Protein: CASSLRRRSNTEAFF. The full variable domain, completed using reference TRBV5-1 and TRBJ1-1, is KAGVTQTPRYLIKTRGQQVTLSCSPISGHRSVSWYQQTPGQGLQFLFEYFSETQRNKGNFPGRFSGRQFSNSRSEMNVSTLELGDSALYLCASSLRRRSNTEAFFGQGTRLTVV.

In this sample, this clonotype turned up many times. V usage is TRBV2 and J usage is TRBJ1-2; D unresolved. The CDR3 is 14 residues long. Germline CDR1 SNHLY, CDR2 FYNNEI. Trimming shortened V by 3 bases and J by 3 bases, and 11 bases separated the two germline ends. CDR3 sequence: CASSDPDGYYGYTF. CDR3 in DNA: TGTGCCAGCAGTGACCCAGACGGATACTATGGCTACACCTTC.

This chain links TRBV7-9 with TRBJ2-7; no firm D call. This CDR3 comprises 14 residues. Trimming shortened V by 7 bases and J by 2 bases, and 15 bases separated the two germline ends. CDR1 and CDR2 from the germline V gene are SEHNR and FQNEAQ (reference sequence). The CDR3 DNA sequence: TGTGCCAGCACGGCCCGAGCTGGGGCCTACGAGCAGTACTTC. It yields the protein CASTARAGAYEQYF.

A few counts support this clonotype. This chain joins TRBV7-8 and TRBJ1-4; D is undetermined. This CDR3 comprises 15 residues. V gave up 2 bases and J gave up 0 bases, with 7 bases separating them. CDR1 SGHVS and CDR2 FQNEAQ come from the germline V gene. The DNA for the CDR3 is TGTGCCAGCAGCTTATACAGTGCAACTAATGAAAAACTGTTTTTT. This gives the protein CASSLYSATNEKLFF. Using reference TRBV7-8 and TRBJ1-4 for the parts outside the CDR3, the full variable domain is GAGVSQSPRYKVAKRGQDVALRCDPISGHVSLFWYQQALGQGPEFLTYFQNEAQLDKSGLPSDRFFAERPEGSVSTLKIQRTQQEDSAVYLCASSLYSATNEKLFFGSGTQLSVL.

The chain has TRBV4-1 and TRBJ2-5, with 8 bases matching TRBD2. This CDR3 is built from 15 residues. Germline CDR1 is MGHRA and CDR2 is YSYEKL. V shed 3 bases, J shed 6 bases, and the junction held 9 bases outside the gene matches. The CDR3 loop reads CASSQVSGIGKTQYF. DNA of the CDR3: TGCGCCAGCAGCCAGGTTAGCGGGATCGGGAAGACCCAGTACTTC.

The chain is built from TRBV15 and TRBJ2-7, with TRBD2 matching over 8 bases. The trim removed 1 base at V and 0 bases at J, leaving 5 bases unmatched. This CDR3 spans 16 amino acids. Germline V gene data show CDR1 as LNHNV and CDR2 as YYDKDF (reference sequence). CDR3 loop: CATSRGLAKSSYEQYF. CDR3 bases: TGTGCCACCAGCAGAGGACTAGCGAAAAGCTCCTACGAGCAGTACTTC.

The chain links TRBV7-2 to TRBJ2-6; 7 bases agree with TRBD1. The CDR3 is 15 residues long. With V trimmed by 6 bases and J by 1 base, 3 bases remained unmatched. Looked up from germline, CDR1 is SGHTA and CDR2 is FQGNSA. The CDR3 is CASRYRGSGANVLTF. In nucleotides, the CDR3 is TGTGCCAGCAGGTACAGGGGATCTGGGGCCAACGTCCTGACTTTC.

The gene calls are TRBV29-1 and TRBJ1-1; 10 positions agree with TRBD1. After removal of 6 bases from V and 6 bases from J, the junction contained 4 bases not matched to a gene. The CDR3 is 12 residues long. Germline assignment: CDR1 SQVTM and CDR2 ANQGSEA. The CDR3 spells CSVGQGGAEAFF. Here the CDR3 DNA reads TGCAGCGTCGGACAGGGGGGAGCTGAAGCTTTCTTT.

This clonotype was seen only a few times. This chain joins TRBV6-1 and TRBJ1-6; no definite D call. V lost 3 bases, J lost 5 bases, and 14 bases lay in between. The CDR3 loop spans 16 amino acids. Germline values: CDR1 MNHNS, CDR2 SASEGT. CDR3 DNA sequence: TGTGCCAGCAGTGACTACGGCAACATGGATAATTCACCCCTCCACTTT. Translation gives CASSDYGNMDNSPLHF.

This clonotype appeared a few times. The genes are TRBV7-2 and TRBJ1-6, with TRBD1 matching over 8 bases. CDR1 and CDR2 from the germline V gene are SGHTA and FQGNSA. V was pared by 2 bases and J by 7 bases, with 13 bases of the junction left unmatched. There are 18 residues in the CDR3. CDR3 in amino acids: CASSLSDHLDRGNSPLHF. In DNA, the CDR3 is TGTGCCAGCAGCTTATCCGATCATCTTGACAGGGGAAATTCACCCCTCCACTTT.

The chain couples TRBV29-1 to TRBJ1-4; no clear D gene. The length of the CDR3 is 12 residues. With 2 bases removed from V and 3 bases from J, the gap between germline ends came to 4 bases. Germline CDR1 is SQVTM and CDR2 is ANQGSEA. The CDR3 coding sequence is TGCAGCGTTGAAACGCCTAATGAAAAACTGTTTTTT. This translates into CSVETPNEKLFF.